The entry below gives a single T cell receptor (beta chain) sequence along with its context. These data come from a study of early T cells in non-severe SARS-CoV-2 infection. Across the study: The authors sequenced bulk RNA from unsorted whole blood, leaving chains unpaired.

After removal of 2 bases from V and 0 bases from J, the junction contained 5 bases not matched to a gene. CDR1 and CDR2 from the germline V gene are SGHTA and FQGNSA. The CDR3 is 17 amino acids. TCRdb reprocessed the 5' RACE reads via MiXCR and lists one record per CDR3 protein. The sample lists around 100,000 distinct CDR3 sequences, roughly 17% occurring once. The receptor's source is an adult who was a healthcare worker with PCR-confirmed SARS-CoV-2 infection or an uninfected control (not recorded which). The V call is TRBV7-2, the J call TRBJ2-1; 9 bases align to TRBD2. The sequencing sample was made of whole blood. The CDR3 bases are TGTGCCAGCAGCTTACCCCGCGGGGGGGCCTCCTACAATGAGCAGTTCTTC. It yields the protein CASSLPRGGASYNEQFF. The full variable domain, with the rest looked up from reference TRBV7-2 and TRBJ2-1, is GAGVSQSPSNKVTEKGKDVELRCDPISGHTALYWYRQSLGQGLEFLIYFQGNSAPDKSGLPSDRFSAERTGGSVSTLTIQRTQQEDSAVYLCASSLPRGGASYNEQFFGPGTRLTVL.